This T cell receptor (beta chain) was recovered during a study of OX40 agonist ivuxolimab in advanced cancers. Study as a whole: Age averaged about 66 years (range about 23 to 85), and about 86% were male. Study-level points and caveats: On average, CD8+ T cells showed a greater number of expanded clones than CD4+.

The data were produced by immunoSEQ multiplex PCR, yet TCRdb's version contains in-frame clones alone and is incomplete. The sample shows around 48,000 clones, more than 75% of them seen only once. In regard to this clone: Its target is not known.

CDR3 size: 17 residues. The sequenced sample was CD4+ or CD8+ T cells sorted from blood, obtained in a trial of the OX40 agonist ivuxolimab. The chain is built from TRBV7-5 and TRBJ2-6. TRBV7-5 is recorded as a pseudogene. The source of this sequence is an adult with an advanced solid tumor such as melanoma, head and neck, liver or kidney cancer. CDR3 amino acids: CARIKASRQSRANVLTF. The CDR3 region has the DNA TGTGCCAGAATCAAGGCTAGTAGACAAAGTCGGGCCAACGTCCTGACTTTC.